This passage covers 12 T cell receptor beta chains from one sample sequenced in a study of cytomegalovirus exposure and HLA in healthy donors. Primers: 60 Vbeta forward and 13 Jbeta reverse. The protocol was immunoSEQ multiplex PCR, while the TCRdb copy is restricted to in-frame clones and leaves out a portion. The repertoire holds around 150,000 clones, with 85% to 90% as singletons. Sequencing was carried out using PBMCs. These TCRs come from a woman aged 30 to 39 in good health and CMV-seronegative.

The chain carries TRBV4-3 and TRBJ2-1; D perhaps matches TRBD1 (6 bases). V shed 1 base and J shed 3 bases, with 10 bases lying between them. The CDR3 consists of 15 residues. Germline CDR1 is LGHNA and CDR2 is YSLEER. The CDR3 DNA reads as TGCGCCAGCAGCCAAGCGCAGGGGAGCTACAATGAGCAGTTCTTC. It encodes CASSQAQGSYNEQFF.

The V and J genes are TRBV6-6 and TRBJ1-1, with D perhaps matching TRBD1 (5 bases). V lost 0 bases, J lost 11 bases, and 22 bases lay in between. CDR3 size: 16 residues. CDR1 and CDR2 (germline): MNHNY, SVGAGI (reference sequence). This CDR3 reads CASSYSRRGGRRWAFF. DNA for the CDR3: TGTGCCAGCAGTTACTCGAGGCGGGGGGGGAGGAGGTGGGCTTTCTTT.

This clone has only one observation. This rearrangement joins TRBV2 to TRBJ1-5, with TRBD1 identical over 8 bases. V dropped 1 base and J dropped 6; count of bases not matched to a gene: 5. This CDR3 region has 15 residues. From germline, CDR1 is SNHLY and CDR2 FYNNEI. The CDR3 spells CASSEDRGMAQPQHF. CDR3 DNA sequence: TGTGCCAGCAGTGAAGACAGGGGGATGGCTCAGCCCCAGCATTTT.

This clone was observed many times. The rearrangement links TRBV6-1 to TRBJ2-2; 9 positions agree with TRBD2. V lost 2 bases and J lost 4; bases outside the gene matches: 2. Looked up from germline, CDR1 is MNHNS and CDR2 is SASEGT. The CDR3 totals 15 residues. CDR3 DNA sequence: TGTGCCAGCAGTGAATCAGCGGGGGGCACCGGGGAGCTGTTTTTT. Protein product: CASSESAGGTGELFF.

The chain couples TRBV2 to TRBJ1-4, with 8 nucleotides matching TRBD1. The germline gives CDR1 SNHLY, CDR2 FYNNEI. The CDR3 spans 15 residues. J gave up 4 bases and V 4 bases, and 5 bases lay outside the gene matches. The CDR3 sequence is CASSGGQGDNEKLFF. The CDR3 DNA reads as TGTGCCAGCAGTGGAGGACAGGGTGATAATGAAAAACTGTTTTTT.

This chain connects TRBV4-1 to TRBJ2-5, with a tentative D call TRBD2 (6 bases). V was cut by 4 bases and J by 1 base, with 7 bases left in between. In germline, CDR1 is MGHRA, CDR2 YSYEKL. The CDR3 is 13 residues long. Here the CDR3 DNA reads TGCGCCAGCAGCCGGGACTTCCAAGAGACCCAGTACTTC. This gives the protein CASSRDFQETQYF.

The V and J genes are TRBV6-1 and TRBJ2-7; 7 bases line up with TRBD2. This CDR3 comprises 15 residues. V trimming: 2 bases; J trimming: 3 bases; junction bases outside the gene matches: 7. The V gene's germline CDR1 is MNHNS and CDR2 SASEGT. CDR3: CASSEYSGFNYEQYF. In nucleotides, the CDR3 is TGTGCCAGCAGTGAATATAGCGGGTTTAACTACGAGCAGTACTTC.

The J gene is TRBJ1-2, the V gene TRBV28, with 8 positions matching TRBD1. Germline lookup yields CDR1 MDHEN and CDR2 SYDVKM. This CDR3 is 13 amino acids long. Unmatched junction bases numbered 6, after V lost 5 bases and J lost 7 bases. CDR3 nucleotide sequence: TGTGCCAGCAGTCTTGGACAGGGTAGTGGCTACACCTTC. Encoded protein: CASSLGQGSGYTF.

V usage is TRBV5-4 and J usage is TRBJ2-7; TRBD1 is a possible D gene (6 bases). Per the germline V gene, CDR1 is SGHNT and CDR2 is YYREEE (reference sequence). The CDR3 contains 15 residues. V lost 5 bases and J lost 3, with 18 bases in between. Here the CDR3 reads CASSSTQGQLYEQYF. The CDR3 DNA sequence: TGTGCCAGCAGTTCAACACAGGGACAACTCTACGAGCAGTACTTC.

This chain links TRBV30 with TRBJ1-3; D is unresolved. With 0 bases removed from V and 3 bases from J, the gap between germline ends came to 12 bases. This CDR3 region has 15 residues. The V gene's germline CDR1 is GTSNPN and CDR2 SVGIG (reference sequence). This chain's CDR3 is CAWSVLRAGGNTIYF. The CDR3 DNA follows: TGTGCCTGGAGTGTGCTCCGCGCAGGTGGAAACACCATATATTTT.

The table lists this clone with a count of one. This sequence joins TRBV27 and TRBJ1-5; the match to TRBD1 covers 9 bases. From germline, CDR1 is MNHEY and CDR2 SMNVEV (reference sequence). The CDR3 runs to 13 residues. V was clipped by 6 bases and J by 4 bases; unmatched bases: 1. CDR3 in amino acids: CASRQGANQPQHF. CDR3 in DNA: TGTGCCAGCAGACAGGGGGCGAATCAGCCCCAGCATTTT.

This clone was counted a few times. The chain joins TRBV4-1 to TRBJ1-3; D is undetermined. CDR1 and CDR2 (germline): MGHRA, YSYEKL. The CDR3 loop spans 14 amino acids. V was shortened by 1 base and J by 0 bases, with 4 bases between the two germline ends. The CDR3 spells CASSQVASGNTIYF. The CDR3 DNA is TGCGCCAGCAGCCAAGTGGCCTCTGGAAACACCATATATTTT.